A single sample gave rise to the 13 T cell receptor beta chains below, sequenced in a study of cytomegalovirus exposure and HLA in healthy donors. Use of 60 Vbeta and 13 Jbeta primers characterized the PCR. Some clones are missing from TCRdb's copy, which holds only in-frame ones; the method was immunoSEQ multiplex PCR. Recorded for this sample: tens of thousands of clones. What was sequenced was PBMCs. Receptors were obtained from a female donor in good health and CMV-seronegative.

CDR3 loop: CASSIDPGDQPQHF. The CDR3 DNA reads TGTGCCAGTAGTATAGATCCCGGGGATCAGCCCCAGCATTTT. The chain recombines TRBV19 with TRBJ1-5; D uncertain. Germline assignment: CDR1 LNHDA and CDR2 SQIVND (reference sequence). The V gene lost 0 bases and the J gene lost 5 bases, with 8 bases spanning the gap. CDR3 size: 14 residues.

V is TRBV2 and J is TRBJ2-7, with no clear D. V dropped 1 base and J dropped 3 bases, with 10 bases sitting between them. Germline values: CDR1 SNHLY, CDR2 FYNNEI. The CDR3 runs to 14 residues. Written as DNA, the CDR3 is TGTGCCAGCAGTGAAGTCGGTCTCCGCTACGAGCAGTACTTC. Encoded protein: CASSEVGLRYEQYF.

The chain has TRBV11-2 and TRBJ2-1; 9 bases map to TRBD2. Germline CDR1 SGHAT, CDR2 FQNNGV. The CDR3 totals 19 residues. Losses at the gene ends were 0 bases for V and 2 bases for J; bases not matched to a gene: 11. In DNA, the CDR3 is TGTGCCAGCAGCTTAGACCAGGCAGGACTAGCGTATCCCTACAATGAGCAGTTCTTC. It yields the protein CASSLDQAGLAYPYNEQFF.

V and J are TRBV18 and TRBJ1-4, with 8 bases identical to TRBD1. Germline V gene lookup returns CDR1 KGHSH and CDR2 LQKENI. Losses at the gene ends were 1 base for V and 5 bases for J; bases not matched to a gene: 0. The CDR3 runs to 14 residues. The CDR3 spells CASSPRTGNEKLFF. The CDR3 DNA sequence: TGTGCCAGCTCACCACGGACAGGGAATGAAAAACTGTTTTTT.

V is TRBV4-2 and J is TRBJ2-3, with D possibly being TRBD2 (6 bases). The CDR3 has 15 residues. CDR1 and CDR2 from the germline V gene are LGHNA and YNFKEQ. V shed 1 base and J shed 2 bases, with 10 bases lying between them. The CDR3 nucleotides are TGTGCCAGCAGCCAAGGGGGGGACCACACAGATACGCAGTATTTT. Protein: CASSQGGDHTDTQYF.

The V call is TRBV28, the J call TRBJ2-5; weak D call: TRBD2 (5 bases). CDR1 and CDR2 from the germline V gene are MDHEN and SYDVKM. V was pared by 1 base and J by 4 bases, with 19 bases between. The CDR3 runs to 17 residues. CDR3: CASSLSSWAGAVETQYF. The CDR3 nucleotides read TGTGCCAGCAGTTTATCTTCTTGGGCAGGAGCGGTAGAGACCCAGTACTTC.

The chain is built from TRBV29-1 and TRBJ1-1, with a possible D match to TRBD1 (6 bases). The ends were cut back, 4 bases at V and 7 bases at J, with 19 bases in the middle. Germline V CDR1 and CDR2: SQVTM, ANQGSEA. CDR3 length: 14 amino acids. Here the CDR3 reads CSVVGVGHQFEAFF. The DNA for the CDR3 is TGCAGCGTTGTTGGCGTGGGACACCAGTTTGAAGCTTTCTTT.

The CDR3 loop is CASSYRGAVYTEAFF. The CDR3 DNA sequence: TGTGCCAGCAGTTACAGAGGCGCGGTTTACACTGAAGCTTTCTTT. The J gene is TRBJ1-1, the V gene TRBV6-5; D remains ambiguous. Germline-derived CDR1 and CDR2 are MNHEY and SVGAGI. The ends were cut back, 2 bases at V and 3 bases at J, with 13 bases in the middle. This CDR3 spans 15 amino acids.

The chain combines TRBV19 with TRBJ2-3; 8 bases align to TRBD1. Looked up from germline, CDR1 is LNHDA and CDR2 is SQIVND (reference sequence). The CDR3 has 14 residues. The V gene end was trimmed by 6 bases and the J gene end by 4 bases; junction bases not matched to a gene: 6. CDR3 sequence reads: CASSRRGLADTQYF. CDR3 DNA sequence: TGTGCCAGTAGCCGCAGGGGGCTGGCAGATACGCAGTATTTT.

CDR3 amino acids: CSAGTGRTEAFF. DNA of the CDR3: TGCAGCGCTGGGACAGGGAGGACTGAAGCTTTCTTT. This sequence joins TRBV29-1 and TRBJ1-1; TRBD1 agrees at 9 bases. V shed 7 bases and J 5 bases; nucleotides not matched to a gene: 5. Germline V gene lookup returns CDR1 SQVTM and CDR2 ANQGSEA. The CDR3 has 12 amino acids.

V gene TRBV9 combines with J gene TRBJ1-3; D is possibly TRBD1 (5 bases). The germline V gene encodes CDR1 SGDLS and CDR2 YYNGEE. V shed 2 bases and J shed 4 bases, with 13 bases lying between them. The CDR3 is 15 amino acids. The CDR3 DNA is TGTGCCAGCAGCGTGGGCAGGGCTGGGGGAAACACCATATATTTT. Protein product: CASSVGRAGGNTIYF.

The CDR3 loop reads CASSIALSGNQPQHF. DNA of the CDR3: TGTGCCAGTAGTATTGCCCTTTCAGGCAATCAGCCCCAGCATTTT. J is TRBJ1-5 and V is TRBV19; D gene unclear. This CDR3 contains 15 residues. Germline V gene lookup returns CDR1 LNHDA and CDR2 SQIVND (reference sequence). The V and J ends lost 3 bases and 2 bases respectively, with 11 bases between them.

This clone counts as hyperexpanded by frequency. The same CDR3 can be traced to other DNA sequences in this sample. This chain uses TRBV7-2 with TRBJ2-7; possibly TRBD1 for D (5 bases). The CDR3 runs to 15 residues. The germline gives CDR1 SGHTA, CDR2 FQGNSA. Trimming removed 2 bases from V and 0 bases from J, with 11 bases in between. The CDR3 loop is CASSLWGRVSYEQYF. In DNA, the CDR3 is TGTGCCAGCAGCTTATGGGGCAGGGTCTCCTACGAGCAGTACTTC.